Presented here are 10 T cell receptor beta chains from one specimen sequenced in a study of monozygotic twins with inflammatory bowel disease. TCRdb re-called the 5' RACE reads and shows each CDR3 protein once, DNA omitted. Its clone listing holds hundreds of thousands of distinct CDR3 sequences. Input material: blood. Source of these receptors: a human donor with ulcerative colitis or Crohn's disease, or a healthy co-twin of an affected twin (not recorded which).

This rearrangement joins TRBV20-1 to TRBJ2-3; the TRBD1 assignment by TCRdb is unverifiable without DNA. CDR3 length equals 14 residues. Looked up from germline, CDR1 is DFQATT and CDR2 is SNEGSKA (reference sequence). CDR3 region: CSAVRDRGTDTQYF.

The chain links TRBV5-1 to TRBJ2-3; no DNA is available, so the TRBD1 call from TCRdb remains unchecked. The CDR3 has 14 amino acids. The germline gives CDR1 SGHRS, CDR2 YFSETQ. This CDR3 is CASSLLQGGDTQYF.

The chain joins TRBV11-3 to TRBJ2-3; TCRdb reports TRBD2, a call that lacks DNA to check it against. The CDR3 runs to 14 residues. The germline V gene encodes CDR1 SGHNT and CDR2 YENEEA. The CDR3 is CASSLASERTTQYF.

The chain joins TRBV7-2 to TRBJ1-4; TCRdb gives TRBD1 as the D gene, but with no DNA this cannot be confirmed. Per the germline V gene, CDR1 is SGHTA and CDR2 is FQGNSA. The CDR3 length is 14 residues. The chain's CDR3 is CASSPHGQGEKLFF. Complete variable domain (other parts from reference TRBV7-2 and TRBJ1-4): GAGVSQSPSNKVTEKGKDVELRCDPISGHTALYWYRQSLGQGLEFLIYFQGNSAPDKSGLPSDRFSAERTGGSVSTLTIQRTQQEDSAVYLCASSPHGQGEKLFFGSGTQLSVL.

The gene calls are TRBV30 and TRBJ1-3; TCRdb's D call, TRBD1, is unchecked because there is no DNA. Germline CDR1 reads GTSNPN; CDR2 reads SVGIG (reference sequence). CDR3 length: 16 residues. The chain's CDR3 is CAWTGRNMDDGNTIYF. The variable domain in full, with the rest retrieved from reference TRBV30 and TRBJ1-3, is SQTIHQWPATLVQPVGSPLSLECTVEGTSNPNLYWYRQAAGRGLQLLFYSVGIGQISSEVPQNLSASRPQDRQFILSSKKLLLSDSGFYLCAWTGRNMDDGNTIYFGEGSWLTVV.

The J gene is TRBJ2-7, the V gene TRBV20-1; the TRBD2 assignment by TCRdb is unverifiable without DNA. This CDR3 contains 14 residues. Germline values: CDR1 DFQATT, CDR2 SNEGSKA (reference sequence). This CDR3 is CSARGSGGTYEQYF.

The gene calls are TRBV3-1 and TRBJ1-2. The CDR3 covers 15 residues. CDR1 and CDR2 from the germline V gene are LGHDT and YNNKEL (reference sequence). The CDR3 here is CASSQEGGGRYGYTF.

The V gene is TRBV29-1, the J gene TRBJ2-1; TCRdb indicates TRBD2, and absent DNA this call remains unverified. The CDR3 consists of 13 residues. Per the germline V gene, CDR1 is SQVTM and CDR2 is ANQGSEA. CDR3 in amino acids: CSVVRALRDEQFF.

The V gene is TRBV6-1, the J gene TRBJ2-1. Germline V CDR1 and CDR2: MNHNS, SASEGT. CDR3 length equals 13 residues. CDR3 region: CASSPWNYNEQFF.

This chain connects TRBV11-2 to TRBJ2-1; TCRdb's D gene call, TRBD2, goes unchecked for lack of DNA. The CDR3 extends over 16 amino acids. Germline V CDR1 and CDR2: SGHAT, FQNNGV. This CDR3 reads CASSSRLAGLYNEQFF.